This T cell receptor beta chain originates from a study of Graves' ophthalmopathy and Graves' hyperthyroidism. Study in general: Where ophthalmopathy was absent within 18 months of follow-up, hyperthyroidism was stable.

Study-level findings and limits: In predicting ophthalmopathy progression, the model reached 70.59% sensitivity and around 72% specificity.

RNA served as the template for amplifying TCR beta CDR3 regions. Amplification began with first-round RT-PCR using HTBI primers, then second-round multiplex PCR was performed. TCRdb reanalysed the multiplex PCR reads using MiXCR and keeps one entry per CDR3 protein. The sample has 450,000 to 600,000 distinct CDR3 sequences; approximately 37% are singletons. Participants with hyperthyroidism, aged 18 to 65, were newly diagnosed with under 2 months' duration. The evidence that diagnosis relied on was clinical symptoms, serum thyroxine, TRAb, thyroid ultrasound and orbital computed tomography. V dropped 3 bases and J dropped 8 bases, with 5 bases sitting between them. The CDR3 covers 10 residues. CDR1 is SGDLS and CDR2 is YYNGEE in the germline V gene. This clonotype was seen many times. As yet, its antigen is unknown.

This chain uses TRBV9 with TRBJ1-2, with no clear D. The sequenced sample was peripheral blood or thyroid tissue (not recorded which). This TCR derives from an adult man with Graves' hyperthyroidism. The CDR3 is CASSGKGYTF. The CDR3 nucleotides read TGTGCCAGCAGCGGGAAGGGCTACACCTTC.